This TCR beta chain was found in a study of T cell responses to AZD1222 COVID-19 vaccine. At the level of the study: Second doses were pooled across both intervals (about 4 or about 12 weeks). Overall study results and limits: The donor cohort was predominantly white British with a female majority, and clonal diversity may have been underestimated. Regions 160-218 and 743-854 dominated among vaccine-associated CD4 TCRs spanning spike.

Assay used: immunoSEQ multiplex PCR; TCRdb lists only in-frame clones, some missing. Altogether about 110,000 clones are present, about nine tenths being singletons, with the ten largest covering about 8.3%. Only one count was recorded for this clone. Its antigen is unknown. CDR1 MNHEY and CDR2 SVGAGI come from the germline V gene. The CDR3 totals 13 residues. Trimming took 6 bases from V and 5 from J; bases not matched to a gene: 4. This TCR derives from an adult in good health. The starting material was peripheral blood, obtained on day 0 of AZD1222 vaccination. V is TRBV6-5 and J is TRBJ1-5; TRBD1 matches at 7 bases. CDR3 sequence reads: CASRRTGDQPQHF. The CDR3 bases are TGTGCCAGCAGGAGGACAGGAGATCAGCCCCAGCATTTT.